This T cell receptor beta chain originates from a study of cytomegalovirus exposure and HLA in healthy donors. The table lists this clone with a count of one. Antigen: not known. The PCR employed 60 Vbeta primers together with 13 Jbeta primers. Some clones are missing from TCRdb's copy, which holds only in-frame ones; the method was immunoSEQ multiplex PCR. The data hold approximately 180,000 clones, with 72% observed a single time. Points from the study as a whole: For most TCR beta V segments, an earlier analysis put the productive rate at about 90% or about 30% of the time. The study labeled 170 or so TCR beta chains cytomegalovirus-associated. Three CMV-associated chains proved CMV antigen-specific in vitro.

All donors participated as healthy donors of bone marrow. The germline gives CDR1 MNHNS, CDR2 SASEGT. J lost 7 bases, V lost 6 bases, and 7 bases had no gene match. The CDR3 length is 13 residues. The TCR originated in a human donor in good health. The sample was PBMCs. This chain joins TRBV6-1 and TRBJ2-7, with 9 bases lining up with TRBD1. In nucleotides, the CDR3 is TGTGCCAGCAGCTCGGGACAGGGATGGGAGCAGTACTTC. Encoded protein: CASSSGQGWEQYF.